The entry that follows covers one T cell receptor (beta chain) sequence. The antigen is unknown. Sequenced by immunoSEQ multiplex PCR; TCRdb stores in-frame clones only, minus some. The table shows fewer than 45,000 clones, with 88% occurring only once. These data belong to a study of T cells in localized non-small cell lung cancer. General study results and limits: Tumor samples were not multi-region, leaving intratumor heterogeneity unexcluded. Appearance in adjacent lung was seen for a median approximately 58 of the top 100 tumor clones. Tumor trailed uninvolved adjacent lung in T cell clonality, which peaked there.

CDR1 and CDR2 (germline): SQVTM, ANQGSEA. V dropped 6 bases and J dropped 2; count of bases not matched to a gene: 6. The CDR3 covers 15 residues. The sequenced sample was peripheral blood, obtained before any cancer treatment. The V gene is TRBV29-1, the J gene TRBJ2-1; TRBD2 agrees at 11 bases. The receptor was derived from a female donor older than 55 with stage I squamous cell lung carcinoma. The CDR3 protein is CSVRLAGSPYNEQFF. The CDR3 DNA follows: TGCAGCGTCAGACTAGCGGGATCCCCCTACAATGAGCAGTTCTTC.